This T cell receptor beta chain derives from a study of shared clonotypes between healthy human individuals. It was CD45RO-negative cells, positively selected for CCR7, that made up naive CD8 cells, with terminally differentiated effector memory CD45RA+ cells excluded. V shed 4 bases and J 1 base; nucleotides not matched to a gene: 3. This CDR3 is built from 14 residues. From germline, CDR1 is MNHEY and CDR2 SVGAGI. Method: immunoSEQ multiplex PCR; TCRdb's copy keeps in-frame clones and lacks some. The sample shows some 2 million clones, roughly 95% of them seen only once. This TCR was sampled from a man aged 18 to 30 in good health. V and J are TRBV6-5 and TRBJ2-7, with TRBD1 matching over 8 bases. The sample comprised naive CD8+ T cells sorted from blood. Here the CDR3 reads CASSSQGESYEQYF. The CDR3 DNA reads TGTGCCAGCAGTTCACAGGGGGAATCCTACGAGCAGTACTTC.